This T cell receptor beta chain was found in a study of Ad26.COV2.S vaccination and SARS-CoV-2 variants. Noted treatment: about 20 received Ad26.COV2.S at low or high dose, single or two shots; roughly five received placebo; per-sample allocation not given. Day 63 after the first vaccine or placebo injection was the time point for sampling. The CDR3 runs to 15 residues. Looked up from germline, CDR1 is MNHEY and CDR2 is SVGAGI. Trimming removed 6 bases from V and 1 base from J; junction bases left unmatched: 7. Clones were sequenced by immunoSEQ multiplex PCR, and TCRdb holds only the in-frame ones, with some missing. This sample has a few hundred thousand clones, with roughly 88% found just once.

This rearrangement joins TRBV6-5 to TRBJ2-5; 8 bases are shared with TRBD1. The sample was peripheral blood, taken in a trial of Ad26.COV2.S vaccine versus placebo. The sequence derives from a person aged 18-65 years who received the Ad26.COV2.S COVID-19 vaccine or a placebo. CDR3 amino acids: CASSLPTGAQETQYF. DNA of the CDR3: TGTGCCAGCAGCCTTCCGACAGGGGCCCAAGAGACCCAGTACTTC.